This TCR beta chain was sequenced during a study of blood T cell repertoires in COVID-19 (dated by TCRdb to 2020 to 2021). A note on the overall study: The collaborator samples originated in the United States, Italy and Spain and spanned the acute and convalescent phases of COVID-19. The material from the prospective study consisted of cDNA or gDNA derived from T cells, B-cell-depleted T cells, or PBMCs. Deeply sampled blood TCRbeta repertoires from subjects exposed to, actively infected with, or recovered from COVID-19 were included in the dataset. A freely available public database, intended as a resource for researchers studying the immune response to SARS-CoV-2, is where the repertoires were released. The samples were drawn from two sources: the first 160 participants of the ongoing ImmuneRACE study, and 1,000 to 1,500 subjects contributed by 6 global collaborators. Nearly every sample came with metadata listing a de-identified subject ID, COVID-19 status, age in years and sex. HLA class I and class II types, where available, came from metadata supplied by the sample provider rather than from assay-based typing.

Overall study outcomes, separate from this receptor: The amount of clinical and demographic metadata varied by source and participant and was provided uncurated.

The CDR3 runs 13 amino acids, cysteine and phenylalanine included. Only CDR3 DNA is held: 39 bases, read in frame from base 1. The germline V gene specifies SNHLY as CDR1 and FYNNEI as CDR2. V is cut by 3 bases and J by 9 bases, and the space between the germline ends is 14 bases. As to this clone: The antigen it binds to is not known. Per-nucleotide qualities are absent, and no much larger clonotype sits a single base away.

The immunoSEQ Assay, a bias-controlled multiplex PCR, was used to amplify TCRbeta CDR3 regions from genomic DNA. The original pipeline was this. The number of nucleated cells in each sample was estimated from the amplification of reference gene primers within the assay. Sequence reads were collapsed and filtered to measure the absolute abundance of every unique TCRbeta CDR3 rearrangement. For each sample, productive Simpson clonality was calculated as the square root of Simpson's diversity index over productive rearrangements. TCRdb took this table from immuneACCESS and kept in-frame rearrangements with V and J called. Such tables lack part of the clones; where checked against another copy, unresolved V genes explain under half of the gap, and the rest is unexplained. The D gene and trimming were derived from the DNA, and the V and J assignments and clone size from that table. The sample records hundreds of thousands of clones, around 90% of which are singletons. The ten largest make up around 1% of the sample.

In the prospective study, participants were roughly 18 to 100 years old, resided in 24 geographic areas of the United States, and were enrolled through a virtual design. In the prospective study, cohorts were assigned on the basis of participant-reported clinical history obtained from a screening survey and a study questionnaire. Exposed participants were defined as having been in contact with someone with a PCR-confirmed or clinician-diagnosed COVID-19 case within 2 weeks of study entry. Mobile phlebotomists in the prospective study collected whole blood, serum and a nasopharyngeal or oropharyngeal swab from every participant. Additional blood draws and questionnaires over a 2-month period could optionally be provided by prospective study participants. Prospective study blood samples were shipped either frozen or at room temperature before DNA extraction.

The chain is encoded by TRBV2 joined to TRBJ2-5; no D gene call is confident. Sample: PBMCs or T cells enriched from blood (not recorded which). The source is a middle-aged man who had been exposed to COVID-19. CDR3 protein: CASSDTEKTSQYF. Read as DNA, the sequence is TGTGCCAGCAGTGATACAGAGAAGACGTCCCAGTACTTC.